This T cell receptor beta chain was sequenced during a study of yellow fever vaccine responses in identical twins. Germline CDR1 is ENHRY and CDR2 is SYGVKD. The CDR3 has 12 amino acids. V was trimmed by 10 bases and J by 3 bases, leaving 10 bases between them. TCRdb reprocessed the RT-PCR reads with MiXCR, giving one entry per CDR3 protein. The data contain about 16,000 distinct CDR3 sequences, about four fifths of them seen just once; the ten biggest clones take up roughly 1.8%. Sequencing was performed on T cells from blood (PBMCs), unsorted or a sorted subset (not recorded which), taken before or after yellow fever vaccination (not recorded which). This receptor was identified in a woman between 18 and 29 years old who received the yellow fever vaccine. J is TRBJ2-1 and V is TRBV10-3; D may be TRBD1 (5 bases). CDR3: CATADNYNEQFF. The CDR3, as DNA: TGTGCCACCGCGGACAACTACAATGAGCAGTTCTTC.